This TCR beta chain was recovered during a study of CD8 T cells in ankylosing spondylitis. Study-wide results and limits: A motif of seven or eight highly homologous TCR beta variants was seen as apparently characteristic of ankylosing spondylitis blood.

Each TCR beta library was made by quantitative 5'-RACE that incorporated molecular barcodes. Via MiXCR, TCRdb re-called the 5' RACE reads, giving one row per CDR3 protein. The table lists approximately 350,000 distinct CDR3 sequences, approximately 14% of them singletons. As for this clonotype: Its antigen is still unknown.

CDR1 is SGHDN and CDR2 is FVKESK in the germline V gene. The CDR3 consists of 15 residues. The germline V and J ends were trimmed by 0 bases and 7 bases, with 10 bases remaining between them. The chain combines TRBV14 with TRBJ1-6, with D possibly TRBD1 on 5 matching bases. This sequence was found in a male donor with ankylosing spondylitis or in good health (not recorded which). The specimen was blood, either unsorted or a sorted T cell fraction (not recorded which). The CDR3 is CASSQDRGTNSPLHF. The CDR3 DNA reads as TGTGCCAGCAGCCAAGATAGGGGCACCAATTCACCCCTCCACTTT.